What follows are 19 T cell receptor beta chains derived from one specimen sequenced in a study of T cell responses to AZD1222 COVID-19 vaccine. Profiling relied on immunoSEQ multiplex PCR, and the TCRdb table lists in-frame clones only, not all of them. The profile shows 20,000 to 25,000 clones, approximately 80% of them singletons. Sequenced here: peripheral blood, sampled on day 0 of AZD1222 vaccination. These receptors originate from an adult in good health.

The chain employs TRBV2 and TRBJ2-3; D gene ambiguous. Trimming took off 7 bases at V and 0 bases at J, with 17 bases between the two ends. Germline-derived CDR1 and CDR2 are SNHLY and FYNNEI. The CDR3 runs 16 residues. Here the CDR3 reads CASNSPGAGSTDTQYF. CDR3 in DNA: TGTGCCAGCAACTCTCCGGGCGCCGGGAGCACAGATACGCAGTATTTT.

The V and J genes are TRBV3-1 (or the pseudogene TRBV3-2) and TRBJ1-6; weak D call: TRBD1 (5 bases). V was cut by 5 bases and J by 7 bases, with 21 bases left in between. The CDR3 covers 17 residues. Germline V gene sequence: CDR1 LGHDT, CDR2 YNNKEL (reference sequence). The CDR3 DNA follows: TGTGCCAGCAGCAACATTGACGGACACTTAGGCAATTCACCCCTCCACTTT. This gives the protein CASSNIDGHLGNSPLHF.

J is TRBJ1-3 and V is TRBV7-3; 8 bases are shared with TRBD1. This CDR3 region has 15 residues. The J segment lost 0 bases and the V segment lost 5 bases, leaving 3 bases of the junction unmatched. CDR1 is SGHTA and CDR2 is FQGTGA in the germline V gene. In DNA form, the CDR3 reads TGTGCCAGCAGCGGAGGACAGGGCTCTGGAAACACCATATATTTT. The encoded protein is CASSGGQGSGNTIYF. Together with reference TRBV7-3 and TRBJ1-3, the CDR3 gives the full variable domain: GAGVSQTPSNKVTEKGKYVELRCDPISGHTALYWYRQSLGQGPEFLIYFQGTGAADDSGLPNDRFFAVRPEGSVSTLKIQRTERGDSAVYLCASSGGQGSGNTIYFGEGSWLTVV.

This clone was counted a single time. This sequence joins TRBV7-2 and TRBJ2-1, with 8 bases aligning to TRBD2. Germline values: CDR1 SGHTA, CDR2 FQGNSA. The CDR3 is 15 residues long. V shed 1 base, J shed 3 bases, and the junction held 2 bases outside the gene matches. CDR3 nucleotides: TGTGCCAGCAGCTTAGTAGCGGGATTCTACAATGAGCAGTTCTTC. It specifies CASSLVAGFYNEQFF. Drawing the rest from reference TRBV7-2 and TRBJ2-1, the complete variable domain is GAGVSQSPSNKVTEKGKDVELRCDPISGHTALYWYRQSLGQGLEFLIYFQGNSAPDKSGLPSDRFSAERTGGSVSTLTIQRTQQEDSAVYLCASSLVAGFYNEQFFGPGTRLTVL.

The rearrangement joins TRBV24-1 to TRBJ2-5; TRBD2 matches at 10 bases. The junction had 6 bases not matched to a gene; V was cut back by 5 bases and J by 4 bases. This CDR3 spans 15 amino acids. Germline values: CDR1 KGHDR, CDR2 SFDVKD. The CDR3 DNA follows: TGTGCCACCAGTGTGGCTAGCGGGGGTAGAGAGACCCAGTACTTC. Translation gives CATSVASGGRETQYF.

The chain links TRBV6-1 to TRBJ2-2; 10 bases line up with TRBD2. V dropped 0 bases and J dropped 6; count of bases not matched to a gene: 1. The germline CDR1 and CDR2 sequences are MNHNS and SASEGT. This CDR3 comprises 15 residues. The DNA of the CDR3 is TGTGCCAGCAGTGAAGCAGCGGGGGGGCCCGGGGAGCTGTTTTTT. It translates to CASSEAAGGPGELFF.

This chain connects TRBV7-2 to TRBJ2-2; TRBD2 matches at 14 bases. The germline gives CDR1 SGHTA, CDR2 FQGNSA. The CDR3 contains 16 residues. Germline trimming cut 6 bases from V and 1 base from J; bases unmatched to any gene: 1. The CDR3 is CASRGTSGGNTGELFF. CDR3 DNA sequence: TGTGCCAGCAGAGGGACTAGCGGGGGGAACACCGGGGAGCTGTTTTTT.

The chain is built from TRBV3-1 (or the pseudogene TRBV3-2) and TRBJ2-7, with a possible D match to TRBD2 (6 bases). Germline V CDR1 and CDR2: LGHDT, YNNKEL (reference sequence). Deletions cut 4 bases from V and 3 bases from J, with 10 bases between. There are 13 residues in the CDR3. The CDR3 sequence is CASSRDGGYEQYF. CDR3 DNA: TGTGCCAGCAGCCGAGACGGGGGCTACGAGCAGTACTTC.

J is TRBJ2-7 and V is TRBV6-2 or TRBV6-3, with 7 bases identical to TRBD1. Germline CDR1 MNHEY, CDR2 SVGEGT. With V trimmed by 5 bases and J by 0 bases, 7 bases remained unmatched. The CDR3 loop spans 15 amino acids. This CDR3 is CASSRGQLVSYEQYF. The CDR3 DNA sequence: TGTGCCAGCAGTAGGGGACAGCTTGTCTCCTACGAGCAGTACTTC.

The chain recombines TRBV6-5 with TRBJ1-2; D unclear. CDR3 length: 13 residues. Looked up from germline, CDR1 is MNHEY and CDR2 is SVGAGI. Trimming removed 6 bases at V and 2 bases at J, with 10 bases between. The CDR3 region is CASSSSGNYGYTF. CDR3 sequence (DNA): TGTGCCAGCAGCAGTAGCGGAAACTATGGCTACACCTTC.

The CDR3 DNA follows: TGTGCCAGCAGCTCTCGAAGGGGGGATACGCAGTATTTT. Translating gives CASSSRRGDTQYF. The chain carries TRBV7-3 and TRBJ2-3; tentative D call: TRBD1 (6 bases). The CDR3 is 13 residues long. Germline CDR1 reads SGHTA; CDR2 reads FQGTGA. V gave up 4 bases and J gave up 6 bases, with 11 bases separating them.

The chain employs TRBV19 and TRBJ1-5; D remains ambiguous. Trimming shortened V by 5 bases and J by 5 bases, and 10 bases separated the two germline ends. Per the germline V gene, CDR1 is LNHDA and CDR2 is SQIVND (reference sequence). The CDR3 spans 13 residues. The CDR3 sequence: CASSWGGDQPQHF. CDR3 DNA sequence: TGTGCCAGTAGTTGGGGAGGTGATCAGCCCCAGCATTTT.

This CDR3 reads CASSPRDYTDDSTSYEQYF. The CDR3 DNA follows: TGTGCCAGCAGCCCCCGGGACTACACCGACGACTCTACCTCCTACGAGCAGTACTTC. The J gene is TRBJ2-7, the V gene TRBV6-2 or TRBV6-3; 7 bases line up with TRBD2. J was trimmed by 0 bases and V by 6 bases; bases with no gene match: 20. The germline gives CDR1 MNHEY, CDR2 SVGEGT. The CDR3 loop spans 19 amino acids.

The V and J genes are TRBV2 and TRBJ2-3; TRBD2 is a possible D gene (6 bases). From germline, CDR1 is SNHLY and CDR2 FYNNEI. This CDR3 is 16 amino acids long. V was trimmed by 3 bases and J by 2 bases, leaving 15 bases between them. The chain's CDR3 is CASSDWGELFTDTQYF. The CDR3 nucleotides are TGTGCCAGCAGTGATTGGGGGGAACTTTTCACAGATACGCAGTATTTT.

V gene TRBV5-1 combines with J gene TRBJ2-1; D is uncertain. Germline CDR1 is SGHRS and CDR2 is YFSETQ. This CDR3 has 11 residues. With 4 bases removed from V and 5 bases from J, the gap between germline ends came to 4 bases. The DNA for the CDR3 is TGCGCCAGCAGCAGCGACAATGAGCAGTTCTTC. Residues: CASSSDNEQFF. Complete variable domain (other parts from reference TRBV5-1 and TRBJ2-1): KAGVTQTPRYLIKTRGQQVTLSCSPISGHRSVSWYQQTPGQGLQFLFEYFSETQRNKGNFPGRFSGRQFSNSRSEMNVSTLELGDSALYLCASSSDNEQFFGPGTRLTVL.

This sequence joins TRBV6-5 and TRBJ1-5, with TRBD1 matching 7 bases. V trimming: 5 bases; J trimming: 3 bases; junction bases outside the gene matches: 4. The CDR3 is made up of 14 amino acids. Germline loops: CDR1 MNHEY, CDR2 SVGAGI. CDR3 residues: CASSKQGINQPQHF. CDR3 DNA: TGTGCCAGCAGTAAACAGGGGATCAATCAGCCCCAGCATTTT.

The rearrangement links TRBV9 to TRBJ2-7; 13 positions agree with TRBD2. The CDR3 totals 18 residues. Germline lookup yields CDR1 SGDLS and CDR2 YYNGEE. Trimming at V came to 4 bases and at J to 4 bases, leaving 14 bases not matched to a gene. CDR3 in amino acids: CASSKGTSGNRRGYEQYF. The CDR3 DNA sequence: TGTGCCAGCAGCAAAGGGACTAGCGGGAACAGACGGGGGTACGAGCAGTACTTC.

The V and J genes are TRBV7-7 and TRBJ2-2; D is uncertain. V was shortened by 2 bases and J by 5 bases, with 6 bases between the two germline ends. CDR3 length: 13 residues. Germline-derived CDR1 and CDR2 are SSHAT and FNYEAQ (reference sequence). Written as DNA, the CDR3 is TGTGCCAGCAGCTTAAGTATGACCGGGGAGCTGTTTTTT. It encodes CASSLSMTGELFF.

With regard to this clone: One junction end does not reproduce the germline sequence, and a read error may be involved. This chain links TRBV5-4 with TRBJ2-5, with 9 positions matching TRBD2. This CDR3 contains 15 residues. CDR1 SGHNT and CDR2 YYREEE come from the germline V gene (reference sequence). The CDR3: CASGFRGGAIETQYF. The CDR3 DNA reads TGTGCCAGCGGCTTCCGCGGGGGGGCCATAGAGACCCAGTACTTC.